The TCR beta chain described here comes from a study of T-cell memory formation after mild COVID-19. This clonotype appeared a few times. What it binds is unknown. MiXCR, applied by TCRdb to the 5' RACE reads, yields one record per CDR3 protein. Here the sample spans around 500,000 distinct CDR3 sequences, over 15% being singletons. The germline CDR1 and CDR2 sequences are SGHVS and FNYEAQ. This CDR3 comprises 11 residues. V was pared by 10 bases and J by 2 bases, with 9 bases between. Findings and caveats of the study: While clones contracting from day 15 to 85 were balanced between CD4 and CD8, later expanders leaned CD4+.

The chain joins TRBV7-6 to TRBJ2-7; D is possibly TRBD1 (6 bases). The clonotype comes from an adult woman who had mild COVID-19 (a few samples of this study predate the infection). Cell type and time point are not known. The sample taken for sequencing was PBMCs or a T cell subset sorted from them (not recorded which). Here the CDR3 reads CATGQTYEQYF. CDR3 nucleotide sequence: TGTGCCACAGGACAGACCTACGAGCAGTACTTC.